These 4 T cell receptor beta chains originate from one sample sequenced in a study of post-analysis software for immune sequencing data. The authors incorporated unique molecular identifiers into the TCR beta cDNA libraries. TCRdb re-derived calls from the PCR reads in MiXCR, one entry per CDR3 protein. The sample includes roughly 200,000 distinct CDR3 sequences, roughly 28% seen only once; the top ten take nearly 3.5%. No antigen is known for these receptors. Study-wide results and caveats: The study found TRBV5-6, TRBV5-1 and TRBV20-1 among about five TRBV segments more frequent in patients than controls.

The material sequenced was blood. These receptors originate from a girl aged 2-17 years with multiple sclerosis.

This clonotype showed up many times. V and J are TRBV5-1 and TRBJ2-1; D perhaps matches TRBD2 (5 bases). The germline V gene has CDR1 SGHRS and CDR2 YFSETQ. This CDR3 has 12 amino acids. V shed 0 bases and J shed 7 bases, with 5 bases lying between them. The CDR3 DNA is TGCGCCAGCAGCTTGGCGGGAAATGAGCAGTTCTTC. It is translated as CASSLAGNEQFF. The complete variable domain, with remaining parts taken from reference TRBV5-1 and TRBJ2-1, reads KAGVTQTPRYLIKTRGQQVTLSCSPISGHRSVSWYQQTPGQGLQFLFEYFSETQRNKGNFPGRFSGRQFSNSRSEMNVSTLELGDSALYLCASSLAGNEQFFGPGTRLTVL.

J is TRBJ1-1 and V is TRBV7-2; 8 nucleotides line up with TRBD1. The V segment lost 4 bases and the J segment 7 bases; nucleotides outside the gene matches: 11. The germline gives CDR1 SGHTA, CDR2 FQGNSA. The CDR3 contains 15 residues. CDR3 protein: CASSSRQGRSGEAFF. As DNA, the CDR3 is TGTGCCAGCAGCTCGAGACAGGGGCGAAGCGGTGAAGCTTTCTTT.

The chain has TRBV20-1 and TRBJ1-3; D is undetermined. V was cut by 2 bases and J by 0 bases, with 8 bases left in between. Looked up from germline, CDR1 is DFQATT and CDR2 is SNEGSKA (reference sequence). The CDR3 spans 14 residues. CDR3 coding DNA: TGCAGTGCTAGACTCCCGACCTCTGGAAACACCATATATTTT. This gives the protein CSARLPTSGNTIYF.

V and J are TRBV5-1 and TRBJ1-1, with D possibly matching TRBD1 (6 bases). Trimming stripped 0 bases from V and 5 bases from J, with 14 bases between. The CDR3 is 15 amino acids. Germline values: CDR1 SGHRS, CDR2 YFSETQ. CDR3 in amino acids: CASSLDIQGRTEAFF. The CDR3 DNA follows: TGCGCCAGCAGCTTGGACATACAGGGTAGAACTGAAGCTTTCTTT.